This T cell receptor (beta chain) came from a study of metastatic and nonmetastatic thyroid tumors. Study-level information: Comparative analysis of repertoires was undertaken across blood and tumor or nodule tissue obtained from malignant and benign thyroid patients.

TCRdb re-analyzed the PCR reads using MiXCR. The data show some 45,000 clones, 16% seen once. In its sample, this clone was seen many times. There were no patients who had received any treatment before thyroid surgery. CDR3 length: 13 residues. CDR1 is MDHEN, CDR2 SYDVKM, per germline. V gave up 9 bases and J gave up 4 bases; unmatched junction bases: 6. What was sequenced was blood. This receptor was taken from a female donor with papillary thyroid cancer or a benign thyroid nodule (not recorded which). Some clones in this sample may be carry-over from other donors' samples. The gene calls are TRBV28 and TRBJ2-3, with 8 positions matching TRBD2. The CDR3 DNA is TGTGCCAGTCGGGGGGGTAGCGCAGATACGCAGTATTTT. Translated: CASRGGSADTQYF.